The entry below gives a single T cell receptor (beta chain) sequence along with its context. The sample is drawn from a study of blood T cells in healthy people across ages. Next came a second PCR, run for about 7 to 12 cycles, which used a sample-barcoded 5' primer along with a J-beta primer mix. TCRdb redid the calling of the 5' RACE reads with MiXCR, one entry per CDR3 protein. The data contain hundreds of thousands of distinct CDR3 sequences, about half of them singletons. CDR3 length equals 12 residues. V dropped 6 bases and J dropped 11 bases, with 16 bases sitting between them. Germline CDR1 LGHDT, CDR2 YNNKEL (reference sequence).

Material for sequencing was blood. The chain recombines TRBV3-1 with TRBJ2-5; TRBD2 might be the D (5 bases). This receptor was obtained from a man at least 80 years old in good health. CDR3 in amino acids: CASSQMEAEQYF. In DNA form, the CDR3 reads TGTGCCAGCAGTCAAATGGAGGCTGAGCAGTACTTC.